The 2 T cell receptor beta chains given below trace back to one sample, sequenced in a study of identical twins. TCRdb called the 5' RACE reads again in MiXCR, with one record for every CDR3 protein. Among 200,000 or so distinct CDR3 sequences listed, 15% were seen once. The same sample was also used in a study of T cells expressing NK-cell markers.

Source material: CD8+ T cells sorted from blood. These receptor sequences come from a young woman in good health.

This clonotype was observed many times. The genes are TRBV29-1 and TRBJ2-1, with D possibly matching TRBD1 (6 bases). The CDR3 has 12 amino acids. V was cut by 6 bases and J by 9 bases, with 15 bases left in between. Germline CDR1 is SQVTM and CDR2 is ANQGSEA. CDR3 DNA: TGCAGCGTCCGCGATACAGGGTTTGAGCAGTTCTTC. Its protein is CSVRDTGFEQFF.

This clonotype was seen a handful of times. The chain carries TRBV9 and TRBJ1-1, with unresolved D. The germline V gene has CDR1 SGDLS and CDR2 YYNGEE. This CDR3 comprises 15 residues. Trimming removed 3 bases from V and 1 base from J, with 13 bases in between. The CDR3 reads CASSANVAANTEAFF. CDR3 DNA sequence: TGTGCCAGCAGCGCCAACGTGGCGGCGAACACTGAAGCTTTCTTT.